The 32 T cell receptor beta chains in this list originate from one sample, sequenced in a study of Ad26.COV2.S vaccination and SARS-CoV-2 variants. The treatment was: around 19 received Ad26.COV2.S at low or high dose, single or two shots; 5 received placebo; per-sample allocation not given. Repertoires come from day 63 after the first vaccine or placebo injection. The repertoire was sequenced with immunoSEQ multiplex PCR; TCRdb's copy has only in-frame clones and lacks some. The top ten hold approximately 2.5% of the sample, which has 400,000 to 500,000 clones, 89% seen once. The source material was peripheral blood, sampled in a trial of Ad26.COV2.S vaccine versus placebo. These receptors all come from a person aged 18 to 65 who received the Ad26.COV2.S COVID-19 vaccine or a placebo.

The rearrangement joins TRBV21-1 to TRBJ2-2; the table's D call, TRBD1, was not checked against the DNA. TRBV21-1 is an annotated pseudogene. The CDR3 extends over 15 amino acids. CDR3 in DNA: TGTGCCAGCAGCAAGGACAGCTCGAACACCGGGGAGCTGTTTTTT. This gives the protein CASSKDSSNTGELFF.

V is TRBV20-1 and J is TRBJ1-2; no reliable D call. The CDR3 totals 12 residues. Germline V gene data show CDR1 as DFQATT and CDR2 as SNEGSKA (reference sequence). The V gene lost 3 bases and the J gene lost 8 bases, with 13 bases spanning the gap. The CDR3, as DNA: TGCAGTGCTAGTAAGAACACCCAGGGCTACACCTTC. It encodes CSASKNTQGYTF.

The rearrangement joins TRBV2 to TRBJ1-1; TRBD1 might be the D (6 bases). In germline, CDR1 is SNHLY, CDR2 FYNNEI. Trimming shortened V by 7 bases and J by 5 bases, and 14 bases separated the two germline ends. This CDR3 is 13 amino acids long. In DNA form, the CDR3 reads TGTGCCAGCAAGTTAATGAGGGGGACTGAAGCTTTCTTT. It encodes CASKLMRGTEAFF. The full variable domain, with the rest looked up from reference TRBV2 and TRBJ1-1, is EPEVTQTPSHQVTQMGQEVILRCVPISNHLYFYWYRQILGQKVEFLVSFYNNEISEKSEIFDDQFSVERPDGSNFTLKIRSTKLEDSAMYFCASKLMRGTEAFFGQGTRLTVV.

V usage is TRBV28 and J usage is TRBJ1-2; no clear D gene. V gave up 4 bases and J gave up 7 bases, with 13 bases separating them. The CDR3 length is 13 residues. CDR1 and CDR2 (germline): MDHEN, SYDVKM. The CDR3 loop is CASSSPRRRGYTF. CDR3 DNA: TGTGCCAGCAGTTCCCCTCGGAGGCGTGGCTACACCTTC.

The chain carries TRBV11-2 and TRBJ2-5; 11 positions agree with TRBD2. V lost 5 bases, J lost 1 base, and 6 bases stayed unmatched. Germline-derived CDR1 and CDR2 are SGHAT and FQNNGV. This CDR3 has 16 residues. The CDR3 spells CASSPRTSGFQETQYF. The CDR3 DNA reads as TGTGCCAGCAGCCCCCGGACTAGCGGGTTCCAAGAGACCCAGTACTTC.

The rearrangement links TRBV4-3 to TRBJ1-3; D not certain. The germline V and J ends were trimmed by 1 base and 3 bases, with 7 bases remaining between them. The germline CDR1 and CDR2 sequences are LGHNA and YSLEER. The CDR3 has 14 amino acids. The CDR3 reads CASSQAPLGNTIYF. CDR3 coding DNA: TGCGCCAGCAGCCAAGCCCCCCTTGGAAACACCATATATTTT.

This chain joins TRBV19 and TRBJ1-2; D is undetermined. The V end lost 4 bases, the J end lost 3 bases, and 18 bases lay between the germline ends. CDR1 and CDR2 from the germline V gene are LNHDA and SQIVND (reference sequence). This CDR3 region has 16 residues. In DNA form, the CDR3 reads TGTGCCAGTAGTAAGGATTACCGGGGTACTTACTATGGCTACACCTTC. Protein sequence: CASSKDYRGTYYGYTF.

The rearrangement uses TRBV7-6 and TRBJ2-7; no clear D gene. V lost 3 bases, J lost 5 bases, and 11 bases lay in between. This CDR3 is 13 amino acids long. CDR1 and CDR2 from the germline V gene are SGHVS and FNYEAQ. CDR3 loop: CASSFRFGDEQYF. The CDR3 DNA is TGTGCCAGCAGCTTCAGGTTTGGGGACGAGCAGTACTTC. The full variable domain, in which reference TRBV7-6 and TRBJ2-7 provide the parts outside the CDR3, is GAGVSQSPRYKVTKRGQDVALRCDPISGHVSLYWYRQALGQGPEFLTYFNYEAQQDKSGLPNDRFSAERPEGSISTLTIQRTEQRDSAMYRCASSFRFGDEQYFGPGTRLTVT.

The rearrangement links TRBV2 to TRBJ2-1; maybe TRBD2 (6 bases). Germline CDR1 and CDR2: SNHLY and FYNNEI. The CDR3 is 15 residues long. With 4 bases removed from V and 9 bases from J, the gap between germline ends came to 19 bases. CDR3 nucleotide sequence: TGTGCCAGCAGTGGTCTGGGACTCCTAAGCATTGAGCAGTTCTTC. Amino acid sequence: CASSGLGLLSIEQFF. The full variable domain, its missing parts supplied by reference TRBV2 and TRBJ2-1, is EPEVTQTPSHQVTQMGQEVILRCVPISNHLYFYWYRQILGQKVEFLVSFYNNEISEKSEIFDDQFSVERPDGSNFTLKIRSTKLEDSAMYFCASSGLGLLSIEQFFGPGTRLTVL.

The genes are TRBV10-3 and TRBJ1-1; D gene ambiguous. Trimming pared 3 bases from V and 3 bases from J, leaving 5 bases between. Germline lookup yields CDR1 ENHRY and CDR2 SYGVKD. CDR3 length: 12 amino acids. CDR3 DNA sequence: TGTGCCATCAGTGAAAGGGACACTGAAGCTTTCTTT. Its translation: CAISERDTEAFF.

The gene calls are TRBV5-4 and TRBJ1-2; D gene ambiguous. With 3 bases removed from V and 8 bases from J, the gap between germline ends came to 14 bases. Germline V CDR1 and CDR2: SGHNT, YYREEE (reference sequence). The CDR3 loop spans 13 amino acids. CDR3 nucleotide sequence: TGTGCCAGCAGCTATACCCAGGTTCCCGGCTACACCTTC. Translating gives CASSYTQVPGYTF.

The rearrangement joins TRBV4-3 to TRBJ2-7, with a tentative D call TRBD1 (5 bases). This CDR3 is built from 15 residues. The V end was cut by 0 bases, the J end by 0 bases, with 9 bases between. Per the germline V gene, CDR1 is LGHNA and CDR2 is YSLEER. The CDR3 DNA is TGCGCCAGCAGCCAAGAGGGGCAGCACTCCTACGAGCAGTACTTC. It encodes CASSQEGQHSYEQYF.

The J gene is TRBJ1-1, the V gene TRBV3-1 (or the pseudogene TRBV3-2), with D maybe TRBD1 (5 bases). From germline, CDR1 is LGHDT and CDR2 YNNKEL (reference sequence). Trimming cost V 4 bases and J 4 bases, with 10 bases left between them. The CDR3 covers 13 residues. CDR3 sequence (DNA): TGTGCCAGCAGCCGGGACGGCAGCACTGAAGCTTTCTTT. Translating gives CASSRDGSTEAFF.

The genes are TRBV6-6 and TRBJ1-4; D unclear. Germline V CDR1 and CDR2: MNHNY, SVGAGI (reference sequence). The CDR3 is made up of 14 amino acids. V shed 1 base and J shed 8 bases, with 11 bases lying between them. The CDR3 loop reads CASSYFEGGEKLFF. CDR3 in DNA: TGTGCCAGCAGTTACTTTGAGGGAGGGGAAAAACTGTTTTTT.

This clone was found once. CDR3 nucleotides: TGTGCCAGCAGCCAAGAGGGGGTCTCCTATGGCTACACCTTC. Amino acids: CASSQEGVSYGYTF. The V call is TRBV3-1 (or the pseudogene TRBV3-2), the J call TRBJ1-2, with D possibly matching TRBD1 (5 bases). The V gene's germline CDR1 is LGHDT and CDR2 YNNKEL (reference sequence). This CDR3 is built from 14 residues. Trimming cost V 0 bases and J 4 bases, with 9 bases left between them.

This clone was observed a single time. This CDR3 reads CASSQDRDNYGYTF. The CDR3 DNA is TGTGCCAGCAGCCAAGACAGGGACAACTATGGCTACACCTTC. J is TRBJ1-2 and V is TRBV4-2; D is possibly TRBD1 (5 bases). Germline CDR1 reads LGHNA; CDR2 reads YNFKEQ. This CDR3 is built from 14 residues. V was shortened by 0 bases and J by 2 bases, with 7 bases between the two germline ends.

The chain combines TRBV7-2 with TRBJ1-2; unclear D gene. Germline CDR1 and CDR2: SGHTA and FQGNSA. V shed 2 bases and J shed 8 bases, with 12 bases lying between them. CDR3 length: 13 amino acids. CDR3 nucleotides: TGTGCCAGCAGCTTAAGAGGGAGCCGCGGCTACACCTTC. Translation gives CASSLRGSRGYTF. Full variable domain (missing parts from reference TRBV7-2 and TRBJ1-2): GAGVSQSPSNKVTEKGKDVELRCDPISGHTALYWYRQSLGQGLEFLIYFQGNSAPDKSGLPSDRFSAERTGGSVSTLTIQRTQQEDSAVYLCASSLRGSRGYTFGSGTRLTVV.

The J gene is TRBJ1-1, the V gene TRBV29-1; the D gene is possibly TRBD1 (5 bases). The CDR3 contains 14 residues. Germline assignment: CDR1 SQVTM and CDR2 ANQGSEA. Trimming left V 6 bases short and J 0 bases short, with 14 bases between. CDR3 sequence: CSVMGRMMNTEAFF. The CDR3 region has the DNA TGCAGCGTCATGGGACGGATGATGAACACTGAAGCTTTCTTT. Supplemented by reference TRBV29-1 and TRBJ1-1, the full variable domain reads SAVISQKPSRDICQRGTSLTIQCQVDSQVTMMFWYRQQPGQSLTLIATANQGSEATYESGFVIDKFPISRPNLTFSTLTVSNMSPEDSSIYLCSVMGRMMNTEAFFGQGTRLTVV.

Remarks on this clone: Other DNA sequences in the same sample also yield this CDR3. This chain connects TRBV7-8 to TRBJ2-3; D remains unclear. Deletions cut 2 bases from V and 6 bases from J, with 3 bases between. The CDR3 spans 11 residues. CDR1 is SGHVS and CDR2 is FQNEAQ in the germline V gene. This CDR3 is CASSLTDTQYF. Written as DNA, the CDR3 is TGTGCCAGCAGCTTAACCGATACGCAGTATTTT.

The chain uses TRBV5-5 and TRBJ2-7; D is undetermined. V was shortened by 4 bases and J by 3 bases, with 14 bases between the two germline ends. The CDR3 spans 14 residues. The V gene's germline CDR1 is SGHKS and CDR2 YYEKEE (reference sequence). In DNA, the CDR3 is TGTGCCAGCAGCCCCCAGGAGTACAGCTACGAGCAGTACTTC. Amino acid sequence: CASSPQEYSYEQYF.

The rearrangement joins TRBV5-1 to TRBJ2-7; 10 nucleotides align to TRBD2. CDR1 is SGHRS, CDR2 YFSETQ, per germline. V dropped 2 bases and J dropped 3; count of bases not matched to a gene: 5. CDR3 size: 15 residues. CDR3 sequence reads: CASSFLAGENYEQYF. DNA for the CDR3: TGCGCCAGCAGCTTCCTAGCGGGGGAAAACTACGAGCAGTACTTC. The full variable domain, in which reference TRBV5-1 and TRBJ2-7 provide the parts outside the CDR3, is KAGVTQTPRYLIKTRGQQVTLSCSPISGHRSVSWYQQTPGQGLQFLFEYFSETQRNKGNFPGRFSGRQFSNSRSEMNVSTLELGDSALYLCASSFLAGENYEQYFGPGTRLTVT.

The J gene is TRBJ1-6, the V gene TRBV4-3; 8 bases match TRBD1. CDR3 length equals 15 residues. Trimming at V came to 3 bases and at J to 7 bases, leaving 5 bases not matched to a gene. Germline lookup yields CDR1 LGHNA and CDR2 YSLEER. The CDR3 nucleotides are TGCGCCAGCAGCCATGCGGACAGGGTAAATTCACCCCTCCACTTT. Protein product: CASSHADRVNSPLHF.

The rearrangement links TRBV27 to TRBJ2-7; a possible D gene is TRBD2 (7 bases). In germline, CDR1 is MNHEY, CDR2 SMNVEV (reference sequence). Trimming removed 5 bases from V and 7 bases from J, with 18 bases in between. The CDR3 covers 14 residues. The CDR3 DNA reads as TGTGCCAGCAGTCCTCGGGGGGCCCTGGGAGAGCAGTACTTC. It is translated as CASSPRGALGEQYF.

This chain joins TRBV27 and TRBJ2-7, with D possibly TRBD1 on 6 matching bases. Germline CDR1 is MNHEY and CDR2 is SMNVEV (reference sequence). The length of the CDR3 is 16 residues. V lost 1 base and J lost 2, with 15 bases in between. DNA for the CDR3: TGTGCCAGCAGTTTATATGGTGGGGGCCCTCCCTACGAGCAGTACTTC. Amino acid sequence: CASSLYGGGPPYEQYF.

This chain connects TRBV5-1 to TRBJ2-5, with D possibly being TRBD2 (6 bases). Germline CDR1 reads SGHRS; CDR2 reads YFSETQ. V lost 1 base and J lost 1, with 8 bases in between. This CDR3 has 14 residues. CDR3 bases: TGCGCCAGCAGCTTGACTAGCAGCCAAGAGACCCAGTACTTC. This encodes CASSLTSSQETQYF.

This clone was observed once. V usage is TRBV3-1 (or the pseudogene TRBV3-2) and J usage is TRBJ1-2; possibly TRBD1 for D (5 bases). V lost 3 bases and J lost 7, with 15 bases in between. Per the germline V gene, CDR1 is LGHDT and CDR2 is YNNKEL (reference sequence). The CDR3 extends over 14 amino acids. The CDR3 sequence: CASSQEALGGGYTF. CDR3 DNA: TGTGCCAGCAGCCAGGAAGCCTTGGGGGGTGGCTACACCTTC.

The chain uses TRBV7-2 and TRBJ1-4, with D perhaps matching TRBD1 (5 bases). The CDR3 is 15 residues long. V was shortened by 3 bases and J by 5 bases, with 13 bases between the two germline ends. Germline V lookup: CDR1 SGHTA, CDR2 FQGNSA. The CDR3 is CASSFRSAGNEKLFF. CDR3 DNA: TGTGCCAGCAGCTTCAGGTCTGCAGGGAATGAAAAACTGTTTTTT.

This clone was recorded a few times. This sequence joins TRBV19 and TRBJ1-2; D is unresolved. The germline V gene has CDR1 LNHDA and CDR2 SQIVND (reference sequence). Trimming shortened V by 3 bases and J by 6 bases, and 11 bases separated the two germline ends. The CDR3 is 13 amino acids. The CDR3 DNA is TGTGCCAGTAGTATCCCGGGGAGCGATGGCTACACCTTC. Translation: CASSIPGSDGYTF.

This clone showed up just a few times. This chain joins TRBV7-2 and TRBJ1-5; D gene ambiguous. The CDR3 has 13 residues. Per the germline V gene, CDR1 is SGHTA and CDR2 is FQGNSA. V was shortened by 3 bases and J by 0 bases, with 3 bases between the two germline ends. For the CDR3, the DNA is TGTGCCAGCAGCTTTTATAGCAATCAGCCCCAGCATTTT. As protein: CASSFYSNQPQHF.

The chain couples TRBV24-1 to TRBJ2-2; weak D call: TRBD2 (6 bases). In germline, CDR1 is KGHDR, CDR2 SFDVKD. Trimming stripped 7 bases from V and 0 bases from J, with 17 bases between. The CDR3 covers 17 residues. CDR3 protein: CATSPRPGTANTGELFF. The CDR3 bases are TGTGCCACCAGCCCTCGTCCTGGGACTGCGAACACCGGGGAGCTGTTTTTT.

The V gene is TRBV5-4, the J gene TRBJ1-1; 7 bases are shared with TRBD1. The CDR3 loop spans 15 amino acids. Losses at the gene ends were 0 bases for V and 4 bases for J; bases not matched to a gene: 6. Germline CDR1 is SGHNT and CDR2 is YYREEE (reference sequence). The CDR3 here is CASSLVGTEFTEAFF. The CDR3 region has the DNA TGTGCCAGCAGCTTGGTCGGGACAGAATTCACTGAAGCTTTCTTT.

CDR3 region: CASSLSPGITGELFF. CDR3 DNA sequence: TGTGCCAGCAGCTTATCGCCAGGGATCACCGGGGAGCTGTTTTTT. The rearrangement links TRBV11-3 to TRBJ2-2, with D perhaps matching TRBD1 (5 bases). The CDR3 is 15 residues long. Germline assignment: CDR1 SGHNT and CDR2 YENEEA. The V gene lost 2 bases and the J gene lost 4 bases, with 11 bases spanning the gap.